This T cell receptor beta chain was retrieved from a study of memory CD4+ T cells and cytomegalovirus serostatus. Single viable CD3+CD4+CD8-CD45RO+ cells were sorted as the memory CD4+ T cells. General study results and limits: Of under 200 reported CMV TCRbeta sequences, 55 to 80 were found in memory CD4+ repertoires.

Germline CDR1 MNHNS, CDR2 SASEGT. The V and J ends lost 6 bases and 1 base, in that order; junction bases with no gene match: 2. The CDR3 sequence is 13 residues long. The method was immunoSEQ multiplex PCR; TCRdb's version includes in-frame clones alone and lacks a portion of them. This table has 25,000 to 35,000 clones, roughly 80% appearing once. Comment on this clone: Its antigen remains unknown.

The chain joins TRBV6-1 to TRBJ1-1; 7 bases fit TRBD1. The clonotype comes from an adult in good health and CMV-seronegative. Some clones in this sample may be carry-over from other donors' samples. What was sequenced was memory CD4+ T cells from blood. This CDR3 reads CASRGQTNTEAFF. CDR3 nucleotides: TGTGCCAGCAGGGGACAGACGAACACTGAAGCTTTCTTT.